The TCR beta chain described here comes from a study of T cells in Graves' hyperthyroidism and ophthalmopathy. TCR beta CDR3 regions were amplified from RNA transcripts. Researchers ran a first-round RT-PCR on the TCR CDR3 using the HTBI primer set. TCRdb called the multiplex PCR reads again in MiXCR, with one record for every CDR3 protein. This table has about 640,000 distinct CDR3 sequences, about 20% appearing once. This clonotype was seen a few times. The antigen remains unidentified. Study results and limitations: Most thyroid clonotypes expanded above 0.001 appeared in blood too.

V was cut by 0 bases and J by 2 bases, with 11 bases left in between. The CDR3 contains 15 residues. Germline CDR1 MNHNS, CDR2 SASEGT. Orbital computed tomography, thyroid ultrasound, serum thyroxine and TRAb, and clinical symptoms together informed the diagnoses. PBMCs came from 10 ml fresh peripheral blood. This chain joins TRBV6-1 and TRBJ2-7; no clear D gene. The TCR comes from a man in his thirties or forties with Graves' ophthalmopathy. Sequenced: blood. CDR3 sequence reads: CASSEATDKTYEQYF. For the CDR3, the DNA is TGTGCCAGCAGTGAAGCAACAGATAAAACCTACGAGCAGTACTTC.